The T cell receptor (beta chain) under discussion was sequenced for a study of T cell responses to AZD1222 COVID-19 vaccine. Sequencing was performed with immunoSEQ multiplex PCR; in TCRdb, only in-frame clones are kept and a portion is missing. The table lists about 120,000 clones, 85% to 95% of them singletons, with 5% in the top ten. Whether given at about 4 or about 12 weeks, second doses were pooled. The study, taken as a whole, reports: Repertoires were sampled only after the peak T cell response. Elevations in Spike-specific TCR breadth and depth followed administration of two AZD1222 doses. Among spike-specific TCRs, nearly half reportedly target unmutated variant regions.

CDR1 and CDR2 (germline): SGHTA, FQGNSA. Trimming removed 5 bases from V and 8 bases from J, with 15 bases in between. The CDR3 consists of 14 residues. For this clone: Its target is unknown.

This clonotype was obtained from an adult who received the AZD1222 COVID-19 vaccine. Sequencing used peripheral blood, obtained 28 days after the second AZD1222 dose. V gene TRBV7-2 combines with J gene TRBJ2-2; D is unresolved. In DNA form, the CDR3 reads TGTGCCAGCAGCCCGCCCAGTGCGAGGGGGGAGCTGTTTTTT. Protein product: CASSPPSARGELFF.